These T cell receptor beta chains were read from a single sample in a study of cytomegalovirus exposure and HLA in healthy donors. The repertoire was sequenced with immunoSEQ multiplex PCR; TCRdb's copy has only in-frame clones and lacks some. Among about 150,000 clones, approximately 86% were seen once, and the ten largest hold 5.5% to 8.5%. Sequenced material: PBMCs. These receptors originate from a woman aged 50 to 60 in good health and CMV-seropositive. Each CDR3 is given with its conserved first and last residue. A D gene is named only where the DNA matches it firmly. Clone size, where shown, is once, few, many, or a class for clones that have expanded.

cdr3_length j_call d_call clone_size v_call cdr3_aa cdr3_nt
14 TRBJ1-3 NA NA TRBV29-1 CSVGQGTSGNTIYF TGCAGCGTTGGGCAGGGAACGTCTGGAAACACCATATATTTT
17 TRBJ1-1 TRBD1 NA TRBV5-1 CASSSVPGQGWNTEAFF TGCGCCAGCAGCTCCGTCCCGGGACAGGGATGGAACACTGAAGCTTTCTTT
17 TRBJ1-5 NA NA TRBV7-2 CASSSDSWALINQPQHF TGTGCCAGCAGCTCGGACAGTTGGGCGTTAATCAATCAGCCCCAGCATTTT
16 TRBJ1-1 TRBD1 NA TRBV10-3 CAISDTGGEVYTEAFF TGTGCCATCAGTGACACAGGGGGCGAGGTGTACACTGAAGCTTTCTTT
15 TRBJ2-7 TRBD1 NA TRBV5-1 CASRREQGPNYEQYF TGCGCCAGCAGACGAGAACAGGGGCCGAACTACGAGCAGTACTTC
17 TRBJ1-1 TRBD1 NA TRBV5-6 CASSLTGGGLGNTEAFF TGTGCCAGCAGCTTGACAGGGGGCGGTTTGGGGAACACTGAAGCTTTCTTT
14 TRBJ1-2 NA NA TRBV18 CASSSVGSNYGYTF TGTGCCAGCTCATCTGTCGGTTCTAACTATGGCTACACCTTC
11 TRBJ1-1 NA NA TRBV29-1 CSGTANTEAFF TGCAGCGGGACTGCGAACACTGAAGCTTTCTTT
13 TRBJ2-7 NA few TRBV5-5 CASSLPGTYEQYF TGTGCCAGCAGCTTGCCAGGGACCTACGAGCAGTACTTC
15 TRBJ2-7 TRBD1 NA TRBV5-8 CASSPGQGGIHEQYF TGTGCCAGCAGCCCCGGACAGGGTGGGATCCACGAGCAGTACTTC
14 TRBJ1-3 TRBD1 few TRBV30 CAWSATGVGNTIYF TGTGCCTGGAGTGCCACAGGGGTTGGAAACACCATATATTTT
13 TRBJ2-3 TRBD2 once TRBV29-1 CSVDPSGSDTQYF TGCAGCGTTGATCCTAGCGGGTCAGATACGCAGTATTTT
15 TRBJ2-7 TRBD2 NA TRBV5-6 CASSLALAGSYEQYF TGTGCCAGCAGCTTGGCCCTAGCGGGGTCCTACGAGCAGTACTTC
15 TRBJ2-3 NA NA TRBV5-5 CASSRTGVNTDTQYF TGTGCCAGCAGCCGTACCGGGGTTAACACAGATACGCAGTATTTT
14 TRBJ2-2 NA NA TRBV5-8 CASSLAGGTGELFF TGTGCCAGCAGCTTGGCCGGGGGTACCGGGGAGCTGTTTTTT
14 TRBJ1-5 NA once TRBV6-5 CASSASGLGQPQHF TGTGCCAGCAGTGCTTCAGGGTTAGGGCAGCCCCAGCATTTT
16 TRBJ1-2 NA NA TRBV4-2 CASSSALAGIDYGYTF TGTGCCAGCAGCTCCGCCCTGGCAGGGATTGACTATGGCTACACCTTC
16 TRBJ1-6 TRBD1 NA TRBV4-3 CASSQDGRGPNSPLHF TGCGCCAGCAGCCAAGATGGCAGGGGGCCCAATTCACCCCTCCACTTT
14 TRBJ2-7 NA NA TRBV7-8 CASSLAHRAYEQYF TGTGCCAGCAGCTTAGCGCACAGGGCCTACGAGCAGTACTTC
16 TRBJ1-1 TRBD1 NA TRBV6-1 CASSEALWAMNRGAFF TGTGCCAGCAGTGAAGCGCTTTGGGCCATGAACAGGGGGGCTTTCTTT
16 TRBJ2-4 TRBD1 NA TRBV28 CASSLRQGAAKNIQYF TGTGCCAGCAGTTTACGGCAGGGGGCAGCCAAAAACATTCAGTACTTC
15 TRBJ1-1 TRBD1 few TRBV5-1 CASSSDRGMNTEAFF TGCGCCAGCAGCTCAGACAGGGGGATGAACACTGAAGCTTTCTTT
14 TRBJ1-1 TRBD1 NA TRBV9 CASSTGQLNTEAFF TGTGCCAGCAGCACGGGACAGTTGAACACTGAAGCTTTCTTT
12 TRBJ2-5 NA NA TRBV29-1 CSFRLVGETQYF TGCAGCTTTAGACTAGTTGGAGAGACCCAGTACTTC
14 TRBJ2-7 TRBD1 NA TRBV15 CATSRDRRAYEQYF TGTGCCACCAGCAGGGACAGGCGGGCCTACGAGCAGTACTTC
15 TRBJ2-1 NA NA TRBV21-1 CASSKERNHPREQFF TGTGCCAGCAGCAAAGAGCGAAACCATCCCCGTGAGCAGTTCTTC
18 TRBJ2-1 TRBD1 NA TRBV18 CASSPPRGQGASYNEQFF TGTGCCAGCTCACCACCGAGGGGACAGGGTGCTTCATACAATGAGCAGTTCTTC
14 TRBJ2-7 TRBD2 NA TRBV6-5 CASSLSGRTYEQYF TGTGCCAGCAGTCTTAGCGGGCGAACCTACGAGCAGTACTTC
17 TRBJ1-4 NA few TRBV10-2 CASSDDVWGTTNEKLFF TGCGCCAGCAGTGACGACGTTTGGGGCACAACTAATGAAAAACTGTTTTTT
15 TRBJ2-7 TRBD1 NA TRBV7-9 CASSQGQGEVGEQYF TGTGCCAGCAGCCAGGGACAGGGGGAAGTGGGGGAGCAGTACTTC
14 TRBJ1-2 NA NA TRBV9 CASSVSSGNSGYTF TGTGCCAGCAGCGTAAGTTCGGGGAATTCGGGCTACACCTTC
16 TRBJ1-3 NA NA TRBV12-5 CASGFPGPPAGNTIYF TGTGCTAGTGGTTTCCCAGGTCCTCCTGCGGGAAACACCATATATTTT
16 TRBJ2-1 TRBD1 NA TRBV29-1 CSVEDLSLGQGNEQFF TGCAGCGTTGAAGATCTATCTTTGGGACAGGGGAATGAGCAGTTCTTC
15 TRBJ1-3 NA NA TRBV9 CASSVAGKFGNTIYF TGTGCCAGCAGCGTAGCAGGGAAATTCGGAAACACCATATATTTT
13 TRBJ1-2 TRBD1 once TRBV13 CASSPTGDYGYTF TGTGCCAGCAGCCCTACAGGGGACTATGGCTACACCTTC
15 TRBJ1-5 NA NA TRBV7-2 CASSLVVQSNQPQHF TGTGCCAGCAGCTTAGTGGTACAGAGCAATCAGCCCCAGCATTTT
15 TRBJ1-1 NA NA TRBV28 CASSTGGGGSTEAFF TGTGCCAGCAGCACCGGAGGGGGGGGTAGCACTGAAGCTTTCTTT
14 TRBJ2-1 NA NA TRBV7-2 CASSLEAGPHEQFF TGTGCCAGCAGCTTAGAGGCAGGGCCTCATGAGCAGTTCTTC
13 TRBJ2-7 TRBD1 NA TRBV2 CATSTGVGNEQYF TGTGCCACCAGTACAGGGGTGGGCAACGAGCAGTACTTC
16 TRBJ1-3 NA NA TRBV5-6 CASSRAGARTGNTIYF TGTGCCAGCAGTAGGGCGGGGGCAAGGACTGGAAACACCATATATTTT
17 TRBJ1-5 NA NA TRBV21-1 CASSKGWCQAFNQPQHF TGTGCCAGCAGCAAAGGGTGGTGCCAGGCCTTCAATCAGCCCCAGCATTTT
15 TRBJ2-1 TRBD1 NA TRBV9 CASSPRTGTYNEQFF TGTGCCAGCAGCCCCCGGACAGGGACCTACAATGAGCAGTTCTTC
14 TRBJ1-6 NA once TRBV28 CASSPHRAPSPLHF TGTGCCAGCAGTCCCCACAGGGCCCCATCACCCCTCCACTTT
13 TRBJ2-7 NA NA TRBV29-1 CSVSPGQDYEQYF TGCAGCGTTTCGCCGGGACAAGATTACGAGCAGTACTTC
15 TRBJ2-7 TRBD1 NA TRBV6-5 CASSYGQASSYEQYF TGTGCCAGCAGTTACGGACAGGCCAGCTCCTACGAGCAGTACTTC